This TCR beta chain was captured in a study of cytomegalovirus exposure and HLA in healthy donors. Findings and caveats of the study: Sequencing likely caused a cluster of highly shared sequence variants. With high specificity and sensitivity, the classifier reportedly diagnosed cytomegalovirus status.

Details on this clone: The antigen remains undetermined.

V lost 3 bases and J 0 bases, leaving 14 bases between the germline ends. This CDR3 comprises 16 residues. The germline gives CDR1 SGHTA, CDR2 FQGNSA. Donors consisted of healthy bone marrow donors. PCR amplification relied on 60 Vbeta primers (plus 13 Jbeta primers). The protocol was immunoSEQ multiplex PCR, while the TCRdb copy is restricted to in-frame clones and leaves out a portion. The sample holds approximately 150,000 clones; approximately 70% are singletons and the top ten take around 2.8%. The clonotype was recovered from a woman aged 40 to 50 in good health and CMV-seropositive. The J gene is TRBJ1-1, the V gene TRBV7-2; possible D gene TRBD1, 5 bases. The sample comprised PBMCs. In nucleotides, the CDR3 is TGTGCCAGCAGCTTTAATCCAGGGCCCGTGAACACTGAAGCTTTCTTT. It yields the protein CASSFNPGPVNTEAFF.